These 15 T cell receptor beta chains originate from one sample sequenced in a study of shared clonotypes between healthy human individuals. The protocol was immunoSEQ multiplex PCR, while the TCRdb copy is restricted to in-frame clones and leaves out a portion. This table has millions of clones, 80% to 95% appearing once. Source material: naive CD4+ T cells from PBMCs. Indicated subset: CD45RA+ positively selected. Source of these receptors: a man aged 18 to 29 in good health. Some clones in this sample may be carry-over from other donors' samples.

CDR3 DNA sequence: TGTGCCAGCAGCCTACTCCCTAGCGGGAGGGGAGAGACCCAGTACTTC. Translating gives CASSLLPSGRGETQYF. The rearrangement joins TRBV5-4 to TRBJ2-5, with 12 bases matching TRBD2. Germline-derived CDR1 and CDR2 are SGHNT and YYREEE (reference sequence). V lost 4 bases, J lost 4 bases, and 8 bases stayed unmatched. The CDR3 contains 16 residues.

The rearrangement uses TRBV7-9 and TRBJ2-5, with TRBD2 matching 7 bases. The CDR3 covers 17 residues. The junction had 16 bases not matched to a gene; V was cut back by 5 bases and J by 4 bases. CDR1 and CDR2 from the germline V gene are SEHNR and FQNEAQ (reference sequence). CDR3 loop: CASSDRRGGWTGETQYF. The CDR3 DNA follows: TGTGCCAGCAGCGACCGTCGGGGAGGGTGGACCGGAGAGACCCAGTACTTC. Full variable domain (outside the CDR3, taken from reference TRBV7-9 and TRBJ2-5): DTGVSQNPRHKITKRGQNVTFRCDPISEHNRLYWYRQTLGQGPEFLTYFQNEAQLEKSRLLSDRFSAERPKGSFSTLEIQRTEQGDSAMYLCASSDRRGGWTGETQYFGPGTRLLVL.

The V gene is TRBV2, the J gene TRBJ2-5; 9 nucleotides line up with TRBD2. The CDR3 is 14 amino acids. V trimming: 6 bases; J trimming: 1 base; junction bases outside the gene matches: 3. Germline loops: CDR1 SNHLY, CDR2 FYNNEI. The CDR3 protein is CASRTSGFQETQYF. In nucleotides, the CDR3 is TGTGCCAGCAGGACTAGCGGTTTCCAAGAGACCCAGTACTTC.

The chain links TRBV6-5 to TRBJ2-3; 9 bases line up with TRBD2. CDR1 is MNHEY, CDR2 SVGAGI, per germline. Trimming cost V 8 bases and J 4 bases; bases outside gene matches: 7. The CDR3 contains 14 residues. CDR3 bases: TGTGCCAGCCGACCGGGACTAGCTTCAGATACGCAGTATTTT. This sequence encodes CASRPGLASDTQYF.

This clone turned up a few times. Other nucleotide sequences in the sample specify the same CDR3. The chain uses TRBV19 and TRBJ1-5; TRBD1 agrees at 8 bases. CDR1 is LNHDA, CDR2 SQIVND, per germline (reference sequence). V gave up 6 bases and J gave up 9 bases; unmatched junction bases: 4. The CDR3 has 12 residues. This CDR3 reads CASSDRGRPQHF. The CDR3 coding sequence is TGTGCCAGTAGCGACAGGGGCCGGCCCCAGCATTTT.

The chain recombines TRBV18 with TRBJ1-5; TRBD1 aligns across 7 bases. Germline V gives CDR1 KGHSH, CDR2 LQKENI. CDR3 length: 16 amino acids. Trimming removed 6 bases from V and 1 base from J; junction bases left unmatched: 9. The CDR3 DNA is TGTGCCAGCTCCGATCAGGGGGGAGGCAGCAATCAGCCCCAGCATTTT. Amino acids: CASSDQGGGSNQPQHF.

As regards this clone: Additional DNA sequences in this sample encode the identical CDR3. The chain has TRBV5-1 and TRBJ2-3, with TRBD2 identical over 11 bases. Per germline, CDR1 SGHRS and CDR2 YFSETQ. Germline trimming cut 4 bases from V and 4 bases from J; bases unmatched to any gene: 5. The CDR3 runs to 15 residues. The chain's CDR3 is CASSPLAGGPDTQYF. CDR3 sequence (DNA): TGCGCCAGCAGCCCATTAGCGGGAGGGCCAGATACGCAGTATTTT.

As concerns this clone: This same CDR3 is encoded by further DNA sequences in the sample. This chain connects TRBV6-6 to TRBJ2-7; tentatively, D is TRBD2 (5 bases). The germline V and J ends were trimmed by 5 bases and 0 bases, with 11 bases remaining between them. The CDR3 runs 14 residues. The germline V gene encodes CDR1 MNHNY and CDR2 SVGAGI (reference sequence). CDR3 region: CASSRTASSYEQYF. The CDR3 DNA is TGTGCCAGCAGTCGGACTGCCAGCTCCTACGAGCAGTACTTC.

The V gene is TRBV5-6, the J gene TRBJ1-1, with D unclear. There are 12 residues in the CDR3. V lost 4 bases to trimming and J lost 2 bases, with 6 bases between them. Germline loops: CDR1 SGHDT, CDR2 YYEEEE. CDR3 loop: CASSSANTEAFF. DNA of the CDR3: TGTGCCAGCAGCAGCGCCAACACTGAAGCTTTCTTT.

The chain links TRBV27 to TRBJ2-3, with 9 bases aligning to TRBD2. V was pared by 5 bases and J by 4 bases, with 7 bases of the junction left unmatched. The CDR3 totals 15 residues. Germline CDR1 MNHEY, CDR2 SMNVEV (reference sequence). CDR3 residues: CASSRPGLAPDTQYF. The DNA for the CDR3 is TGTGCCAGCAGTCGCCCGGGACTAGCCCCAGATACGCAGTATTTT.

This clone appeared a single time. The chain carries TRBV9 and TRBJ2-3; D possibly corresponds to TRBD2 (5 bases). V lost 3 bases and J 2 bases, leaving 13 bases between the germline ends. Germline V CDR1 and CDR2: SGDLS, YYNGEE. This CDR3 has 15 amino acids. The CDR3 region is CASSAGWGDTDTQYF. CDR3 nucleotides: TGTGCCAGCAGCGCCGGGTGGGGAGACACAGATACGCAGTATTTT.

This chain links TRBV4-2 with TRBJ2-3, with D maybe TRBD2 (5 bases). Trimming cost V 2 bases and J 1 base, with 10 bases left between them. The CDR3 length is 15 residues. Germline CDR1 and CDR2: LGHNA and YNFKEQ. DNA of the CDR3: TGTGCCAGCAGCCAAAGTCGGACTGGCACAGATACGCAGTATTTT. Translating gives CASSQSRTGTDTQYF.

V is TRBV6-1 and J is TRBJ2-1; 9 positions match TRBD2. The V segment lost 9 bases and the J segment 5 bases; nucleotides outside the gene matches: 5. Germline values: CDR1 MNHNS, CDR2 SASEGT. The CDR3 spans 13 residues. CDR3 coding DNA: TGTGCCAGTTCTAGCGGGAACCACAATGAGCAGTTCTTC. Translation gives CASSSGNHNEQFF.

On this clone: Within the sample, other DNA sequences also encode this same CDR3. V and J are TRBV18 and TRBJ2-5, with a possible D match to TRBD2 (5 bases). V was cut by 6 bases and J by 2 bases, with 10 bases left in between. The CDR3 spans 13 residues. Looked up from germline, CDR1 is KGHSH and CDR2 is LQKENI. The CDR3 loop reads CASSPPGQETQYF. For the CDR3, the DNA is TGTGCCAGCTCCCCCCCGGGGCAAGAGACCCAGTACTTC.

In its sample, this clone was seen a few times. The chain couples TRBV30 to TRBJ1-4; D unresolved. This CDR3 is built from 13 residues. Trimming shortened V by 3 bases and J by 5 bases, and 10 bases separated the two germline ends. In germline, CDR1 is GTSNPN, CDR2 SVGIG (reference sequence). CDR3 sequence (DNA): TGTGCCTGGAGAAGGGAGGGAAATGAAAAACTGTTTTTT. This gives the protein CAWRREGNEKLFF.